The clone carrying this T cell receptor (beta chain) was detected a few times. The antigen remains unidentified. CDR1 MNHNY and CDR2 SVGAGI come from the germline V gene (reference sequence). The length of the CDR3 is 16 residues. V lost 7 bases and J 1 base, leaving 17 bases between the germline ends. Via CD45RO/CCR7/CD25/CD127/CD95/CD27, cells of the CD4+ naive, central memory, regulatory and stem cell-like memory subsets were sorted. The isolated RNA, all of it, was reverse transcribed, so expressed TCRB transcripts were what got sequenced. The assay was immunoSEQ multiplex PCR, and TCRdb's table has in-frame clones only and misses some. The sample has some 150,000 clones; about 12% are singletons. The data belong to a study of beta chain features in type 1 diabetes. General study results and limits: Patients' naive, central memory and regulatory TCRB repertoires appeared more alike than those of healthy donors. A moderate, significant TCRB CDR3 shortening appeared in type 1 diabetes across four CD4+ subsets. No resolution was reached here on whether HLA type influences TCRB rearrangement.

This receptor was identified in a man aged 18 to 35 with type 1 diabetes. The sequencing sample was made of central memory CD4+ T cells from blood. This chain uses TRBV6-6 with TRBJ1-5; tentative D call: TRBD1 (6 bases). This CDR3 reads CASNQEGGLSNQPQHF. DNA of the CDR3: TGTGCCAGCAACCAAGAGGGGGGGCTGAGCAATCAGCCCCAGCATTTT.